This T cell receptor (beta chain) derives from a study of blood T cell repertoires in COVID-19. Across the study: There were acute and convalescent COVID-19 samples, and they came from the United States, Italy and Spain. Nucleic acid was either cDNA or gDNA, and it came from T cells, B-cell-depleted T cells, or PBMCs.

Study processing details: Amplification of reference gene primers was used by the study to estimate nucleated cell counts. Only in-frame clones appear in the TCRdb table, and some are missing; sequencing was by immunoSEQ multiplex PCR. The DNA was the basis for D and trimming; V, J and clone size are from that table. The table includes roughly 430,000 clones, 70% to 90% detected once. The CDR3 is made up of 13 amino acids. Germline CDR1 reads LGHDT; CDR2 reads YNNKEL (reference sequence). Trimming took off 6 bases at V and 5 bases at J, with 13 bases between the two ends. Assignments of participants to cohorts depended upon their own reported clinical history.

The clonotype was recovered from a woman aged 40 to 50 with acute COVID-19. The rearrangement links TRBV3-1 (or the pseudogene TRBV3-2) to TRBJ1-1; a possible D gene is TRBD1 (6 bases). Sequencing was carried out using PBMCs or T cells enriched from blood (not recorded which). The CDR3, as DNA: TGTGCCAGCAGTCTCGCCAGGGGAACTGAAGCTTTCTTT. It specifies CASSLARGTEAFF.